This T cell receptor (beta chain) came from a study of chemoradiotherapy in HPV16-positive cancers. The CDR3 is 15 residues long. In germline, CDR1 is MDHEN, CDR2 SYDVKM. The ends lost 5 bases at V and 2 bases at J; junction bases unmatched: 6. Assay used: immunoSEQ multiplex PCR; TCRdb lists only in-frame clones, some missing. The sample carries fewer than 25,000 clones, around 73% recorded once. This receptor was taken from a human donor with HPV-associated anogenital cancer. The chain couples TRBV28 to TRBJ2-3, with 8 bases identical to TRBD2. The sample was gathered from a patient who underwent chemoradiotherapy. The CDR3 is CASSTYGRDTDTQYF. The CDR3 DNA reads as TGTGCCAGCAGTACCTACGGGAGGGACACAGATACGCAGTATTTT.